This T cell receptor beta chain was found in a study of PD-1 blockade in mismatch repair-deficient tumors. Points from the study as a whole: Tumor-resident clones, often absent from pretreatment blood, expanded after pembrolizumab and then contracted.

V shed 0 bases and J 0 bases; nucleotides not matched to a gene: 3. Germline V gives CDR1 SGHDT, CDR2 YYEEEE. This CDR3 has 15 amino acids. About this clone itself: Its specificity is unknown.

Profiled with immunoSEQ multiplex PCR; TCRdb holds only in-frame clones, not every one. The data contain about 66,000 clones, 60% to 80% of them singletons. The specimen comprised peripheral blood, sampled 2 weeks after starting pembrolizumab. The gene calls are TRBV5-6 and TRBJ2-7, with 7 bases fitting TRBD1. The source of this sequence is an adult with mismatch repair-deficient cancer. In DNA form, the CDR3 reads TGTGCCAGCAGCTTGGGCGCAGGGGGCTCCTACGAGCAGTACTTC. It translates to CASSLGAGGSYEQYF. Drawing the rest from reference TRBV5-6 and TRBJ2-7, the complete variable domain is DAGVTQSPTHLIKTRGQQVTLRCSPKSGHDTVSWYQQALGQGPQFIFQYYEEEERQRGNFPDRFSGHQFPNYSSELNVNALLLGDSALYLCASSLGAGGSYEQYFGPGTRLTVT.